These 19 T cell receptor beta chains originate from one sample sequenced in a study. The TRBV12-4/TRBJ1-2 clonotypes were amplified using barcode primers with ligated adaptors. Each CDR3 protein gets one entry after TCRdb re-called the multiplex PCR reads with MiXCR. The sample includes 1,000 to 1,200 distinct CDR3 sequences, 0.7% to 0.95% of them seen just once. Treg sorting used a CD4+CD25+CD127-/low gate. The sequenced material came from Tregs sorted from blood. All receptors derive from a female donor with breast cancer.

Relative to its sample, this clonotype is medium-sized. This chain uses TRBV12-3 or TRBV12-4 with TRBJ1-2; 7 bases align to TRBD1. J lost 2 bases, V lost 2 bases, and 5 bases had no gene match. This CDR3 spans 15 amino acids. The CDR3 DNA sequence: TGTGCCAGCAGTTTACAGGCGGGACAGAACTATGGCTACACCTTC. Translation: CASSLQAGQNYGYTF.

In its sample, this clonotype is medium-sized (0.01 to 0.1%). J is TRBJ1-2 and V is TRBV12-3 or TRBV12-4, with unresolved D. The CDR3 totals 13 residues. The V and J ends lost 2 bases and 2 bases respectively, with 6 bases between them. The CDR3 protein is CASSLRPNYGYTF. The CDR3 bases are TGTGCCAGCAGTTTAAGGCCGAACTATGGCTACACCTTC.

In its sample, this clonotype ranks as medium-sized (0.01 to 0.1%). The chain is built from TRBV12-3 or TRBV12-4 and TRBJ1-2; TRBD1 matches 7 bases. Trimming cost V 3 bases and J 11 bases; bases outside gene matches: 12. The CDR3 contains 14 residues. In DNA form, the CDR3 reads TGTGCCAGCAGTTTGAGTTCGGGACAGCTCGGTTACACCTTC. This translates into CASSLSSGQLGYTF.

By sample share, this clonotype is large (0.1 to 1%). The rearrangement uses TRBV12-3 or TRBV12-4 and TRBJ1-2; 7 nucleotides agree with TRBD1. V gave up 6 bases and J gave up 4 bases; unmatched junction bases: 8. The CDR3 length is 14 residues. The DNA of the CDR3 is TGTGCCAGCAGCCTGGGACAGCAAATCTATGGCTACACCTTC. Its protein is CASSLGQQIYGYTF.

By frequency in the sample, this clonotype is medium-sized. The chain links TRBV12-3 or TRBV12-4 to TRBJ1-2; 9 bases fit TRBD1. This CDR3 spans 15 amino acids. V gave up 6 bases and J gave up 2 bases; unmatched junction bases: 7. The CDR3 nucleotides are TGTGCCAGCAGAAAACCGGGACAGGGAAACTATGGCTACACCTTC. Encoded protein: CASRKPGQGNYGYTF.

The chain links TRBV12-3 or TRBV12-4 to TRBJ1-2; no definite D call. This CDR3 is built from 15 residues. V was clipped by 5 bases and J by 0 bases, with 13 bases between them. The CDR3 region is CASSRTDLANYGYTF. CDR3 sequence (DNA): TGTGCCAGCAGTAGGACGGATTTAGCTAACTATGGCTACACCTTC.

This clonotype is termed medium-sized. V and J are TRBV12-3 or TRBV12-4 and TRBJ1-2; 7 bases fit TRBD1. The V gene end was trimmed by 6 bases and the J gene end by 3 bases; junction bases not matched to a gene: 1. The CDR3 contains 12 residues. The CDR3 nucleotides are TGTGCCAGCAGCGGACAGGACTATGGCTACACCTTC. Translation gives CASSGQDYGYTF.

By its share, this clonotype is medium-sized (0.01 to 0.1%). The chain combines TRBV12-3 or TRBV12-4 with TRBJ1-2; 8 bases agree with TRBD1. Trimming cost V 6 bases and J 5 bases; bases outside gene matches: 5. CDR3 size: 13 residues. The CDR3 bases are TGTGCCAGCAGCCCCGGACAGGGTTATGGCTACACCTTC. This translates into CASSPGQGYGYTF.

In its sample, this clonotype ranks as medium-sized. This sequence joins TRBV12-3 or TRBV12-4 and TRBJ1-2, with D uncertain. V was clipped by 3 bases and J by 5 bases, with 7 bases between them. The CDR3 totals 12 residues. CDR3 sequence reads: CASSLSRYGYTF. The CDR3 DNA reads TGTGCCAGCAGTTTGAGTCGGTATGGCTACACCTTC.

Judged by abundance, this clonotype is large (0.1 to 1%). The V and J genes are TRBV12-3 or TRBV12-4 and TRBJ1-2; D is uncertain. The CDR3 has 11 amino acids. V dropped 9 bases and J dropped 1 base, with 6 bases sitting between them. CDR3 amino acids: CASQDNYGYTF. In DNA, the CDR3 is TGTGCCAGTCAGGATAACTATGGCTACACCTTC.

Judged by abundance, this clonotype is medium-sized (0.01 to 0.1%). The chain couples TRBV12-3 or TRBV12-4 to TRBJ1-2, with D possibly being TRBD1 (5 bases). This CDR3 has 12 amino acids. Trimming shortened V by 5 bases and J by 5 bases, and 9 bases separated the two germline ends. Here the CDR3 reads CASSRDRYGYTF. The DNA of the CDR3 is TGTGCCAGCAGTCGGGACCGATATGGCTACACCTTC.

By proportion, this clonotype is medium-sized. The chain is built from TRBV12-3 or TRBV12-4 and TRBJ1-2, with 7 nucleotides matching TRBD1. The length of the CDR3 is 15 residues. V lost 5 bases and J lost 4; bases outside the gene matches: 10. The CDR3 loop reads CASSPNRGGGYGYTF. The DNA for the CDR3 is TGTGCCAGCAGTCCCAACAGGGGAGGAGGCTATGGCTACACCTTC.

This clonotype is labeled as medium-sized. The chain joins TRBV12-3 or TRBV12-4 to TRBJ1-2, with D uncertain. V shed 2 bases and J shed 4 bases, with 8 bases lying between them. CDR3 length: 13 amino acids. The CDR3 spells CASSLSPGYGYTF. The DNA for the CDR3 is TGTGCCAGCAGTTTATCCCCGGGCTATGGCTACACCTTC.

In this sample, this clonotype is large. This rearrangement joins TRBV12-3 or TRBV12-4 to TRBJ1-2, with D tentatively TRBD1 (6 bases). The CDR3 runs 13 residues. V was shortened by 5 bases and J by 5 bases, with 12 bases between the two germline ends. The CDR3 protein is CASSPRTVYGYTF. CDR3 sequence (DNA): TGTGCCAGCAGTCCTAGGACAGTTTATGGCTACACCTTC.

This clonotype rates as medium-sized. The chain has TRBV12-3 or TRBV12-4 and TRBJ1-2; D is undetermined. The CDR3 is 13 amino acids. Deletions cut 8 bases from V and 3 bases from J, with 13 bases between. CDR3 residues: CASRPGLDYGYTF. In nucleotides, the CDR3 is TGTGCCAGCCGCCCGGGGTTGGACTATGGCTACACCTTC.

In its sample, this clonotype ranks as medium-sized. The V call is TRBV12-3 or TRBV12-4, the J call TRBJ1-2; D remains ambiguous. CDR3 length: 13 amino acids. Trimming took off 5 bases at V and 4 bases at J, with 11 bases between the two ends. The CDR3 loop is CASSQQESYGYTF. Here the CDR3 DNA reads TGTGCCAGCAGTCAACAAGAGAGCTATGGCTACACCTTC.

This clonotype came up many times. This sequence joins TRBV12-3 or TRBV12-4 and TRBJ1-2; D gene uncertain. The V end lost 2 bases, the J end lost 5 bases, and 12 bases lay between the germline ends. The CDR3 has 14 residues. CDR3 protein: CASSLKGFRYGYTF. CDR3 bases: TGTGCCAGCAGTTTAAAGGGTTTTCGGTATGGCTACACCTTC.

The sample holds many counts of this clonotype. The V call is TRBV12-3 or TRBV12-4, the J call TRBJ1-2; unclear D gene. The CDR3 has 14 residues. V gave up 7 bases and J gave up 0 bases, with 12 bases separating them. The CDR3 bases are TGTGCCAGCACCGCTCAAGCCACTAACTATGGCTACACCTTC. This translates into CASTAQATNYGYTF.

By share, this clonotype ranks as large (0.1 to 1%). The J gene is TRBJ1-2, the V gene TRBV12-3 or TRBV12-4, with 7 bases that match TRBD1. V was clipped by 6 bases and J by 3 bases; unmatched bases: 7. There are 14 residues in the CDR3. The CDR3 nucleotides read TGTGCCAGCAGCTTAAACAGGGGCGACTATGGCTACACCTTC. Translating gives CASSLNRGDYGYTF.